Below, 2 T cell receptor beta chains from the same sample are listed, as sequenced in a study of chemoradiotherapy in HPV16-positive cancers. Sequencing was performed with immunoSEQ multiplex PCR; in TCRdb, only in-frame clones are kept and a portion is missing. The sample has about 8,000 clones; around 78% are singletons. The specimen was taken from a patient who underwent chemoradiotherapy. These receptor sequences come from a human donor with HPV-associated anogenital cancer.

The chain has TRBV30 and TRBJ1-4, with TRBD1 as a possible D gene (6 bases). The V end was cut by 0 bases, the J end by 10 bases, with 15 bases between. This CDR3 has 14 residues. Germline CDR1 reads GTSNPN; CDR2 reads SVGIG (reference sequence). The chain's CDR3 is CAWSVGQGIVKLFF. Written as DNA, the CDR3 is TGTGCCTGGAGTGTGGGGCAGGGGATCGTAAAACTGTTTTTT.

The CDR3 nucleotides are TGTGCCAGCAACCCGGGAGCCGGGGAGCTGTTTTTT. Its protein product is CASNPGAGELFF. The genes are TRBV9 and TRBJ2-2; TRBD2 might be the D (6 bases). In germline, CDR1 is SGDLS, CDR2 YYNGEE. The CDR3 runs 12 residues. V shed 6 bases and J shed 6 bases, with 9 bases lying between them.